Below, 32 T cell receptor beta chains from the same sample are listed, as sequenced in a study of T cell repertoires in cytomegalovirus infection. TCRdb reprocessed the reads with MiXCR, giving one entry per CDR3 protein. The sample holds some 350,000 distinct CDR3 sequences; about 32% are singletons and the top ten take approximately 13%. Which antigens these TCRs recognize remains unknown. Sequences were derived from cultured PBMCs, sampled from culture after CMV antigen stimulation. The receptor source for this set is a human donor in good health (CMV status not recorded). Some clones in this sample may be carry-over from other donors' samples.

The rearrangement joins TRBV4-1 to TRBJ2-4; possibly TRBD1 for D (6 bases). With 0 bases removed from V and 6 bases from J, the gap between germline ends came to 9 bases. The CDR3 has 14 amino acids. Looked up from germline, CDR1 is MGHRA and CDR2 is YSYEKL. The CDR3 DNA reads TGCGCCAGCAGCCAAGAAGGGGGTGGAAACATTCAGTACTTC. Translated, it gives CASSQEGGGNIQYF.

A few counts support this clonotype. This rearrangement joins TRBV7-3 to TRBJ2-2, with TRBD2 matching over 10 bases. Germline trimming cut 8 bases from V and 0 bases from J; bases unmatched to any gene: 15. Germline V gives CDR1 SGHTA, CDR2 FQGTGA. The CDR3 runs to 19 residues. CDR3 sequence: CASSLTGTSEISNTGELFF. In DNA form, the CDR3 reads TGTGCCAGCTCTCTGACCGGGACTAGCGAGATATCGAACACCGGGGAGCTGTTTTTT.

This clonotype was observed many times. This chain joins TRBV18 and TRBJ2-7, with D possibly TRBD2 on 6 matching bases. Per germline, CDR1 KGHSH and CDR2 LQKENI. Trimming took off 3 bases at V and 3 bases at J, with 12 bases between the two ends. The CDR3 spans 14 residues. The CDR3, as DNA: TGTGCCAGCTCACCTAGCTCGGGAGTCTACGAGCAGTACTTC. Translation: CASSPSSGVYEQYF.

The table lists this clonotype with a few counts. The rearrangement links TRBV12-3 or TRBV12-4 to TRBJ2-5; no definite D call. This CDR3 comprises 14 residues. V was cut by 5 bases and J by 5 bases, with 15 bases left in between. CDR3 residues: CASSPRAQGETQYF. In DNA, the CDR3 is TGTGCCAGCAGTCCTAGGGCCCAAGGGGAGACCCAGTACTTC.

J is TRBJ2-2 and V is TRBV24-1, with TRBD1 identical over 7 bases. With V trimmed by 2 bases and J by 2 bases, 1 base remained unmatched. The length of the CDR3 is 15 residues. The V gene's germline CDR1 is KGHDR and CDR2 SFDVKD. The CDR3, as DNA: TGTGCCACCAGTGATTACAGGGGAAACACCGGGGAGCTGTTTTTT. This sequence encodes CATSDYRGNTGELFF.

The chain carries TRBV20-1 and TRBJ2-7; D is possibly TRBD2 (7 bases). The CDR3 has 15 amino acids. V lost 5 bases and J lost 5, with 22 bases in between. Germline V CDR1 and CDR2: DFQATT, SNEGSKA (reference sequence). The chain's CDR3 is CSAPGGQGDVNEQYF. The CDR3, as DNA: TGCAGTGCTCCCGGGGGGCAGGGTGATGTCAACGAGCAGTACTTC.

The chain recombines TRBV6-1 with TRBJ2-1; D remains unclear. Germline V gene sequence: CDR1 MNHNS, CDR2 SASEGT. V lost 1 base, J lost 6 bases, and 13 bases lay in between. The CDR3 runs 15 residues. The CDR3 DNA sequence: TGTGCCAGCAGTGAAGGAGCCCTTTGGGGCAATGAGCAGTTCTTC. Translation gives CASSEGALWGNEQFF.

This clonotype was found many times. The gene calls are TRBV7-2 and TRBJ1-1, with D unclear. Germline V gene sequence: CDR1 SGHTA, CDR2 FQGNSA. The CDR3 extends over 13 amino acids. V lost 1 base and J 5 bases, leaving 8 bases between the germline ends. The CDR3 coding sequence is TGTGCCAGCAGCTTAGGGTTGAGAACTGAAGCTTTCTTT. This gives the protein CASSLGLRTEAFF.

This rearrangement joins TRBV6-1 to TRBJ2-1; D is undetermined. V was trimmed by 6 bases and J by 0 bases, leaving 6 bases between them. The CDR3 is 13 amino acids. Germline CDR1 is MNHNS and CDR2 is SASEGT. The CDR3 loop reads CASRLSSYNEQFF. DNA of the CDR3: TGTGCCAGCAGACTAAGCTCCTACAATGAGCAGTTCTTC.

At least ten counts were recorded for this clonotype. The chain combines TRBV12-3 or TRBV12-4 with TRBJ2-1; D gene uncertain. The CDR3 loop spans 15 amino acids. Trimming left V 1 base short and J 6 bases short, with 13 bases between. Here the CDR3 reads CASSLGPLGVNEQFF. CDR3 nucleotide sequence: TGTGCCAGCAGTTTAGGGCCCTTAGGAGTCAATGAGCAGTTCTTC.

This clonotype was seen more than once but under ten times. This chain joins TRBV19 and TRBJ2-3; 11 bases align to TRBD1. The CDR3 length is 15 residues. J was trimmed by 4 bases and V by 3 bases; bases with no gene match: 3. CDR1 is LNHDA and CDR2 is SQIVND in the germline V gene (reference sequence). The chain's CDR3 is CASSIRDRGADTQYF. In nucleotides, the CDR3 is TGTGCCAGTAGTATCCGGGACAGGGGGGCAGATACGCAGTATTTT.

The chain is built from TRBV14 and TRBJ2-1, with D possibly matching TRBD2 (5 bases). This CDR3 region has 16 residues. Trimming removed 5 bases from V and 0 bases from J, with 14 bases in between. CDR1 is SGHDN, CDR2 FVKESK, per germline. CDR3 protein: CASSDGRASSYNEQFF. Written as DNA, the CDR3 is TGTGCCAGCAGCGACGGGCGGGCCAGCTCCTACAATGAGCAGTTCTTC.

In this sample, this clonotype turned up a few times. The rearrangement joins TRBV7-9 to TRBJ1-1, with D perhaps TRBD1 (5 bases). V lost 1 base and J lost 6, with 15 bases in between. The germline V gene encodes CDR1 SEHNR and CDR2 FQNEAQ (reference sequence). This CDR3 is built from 15 residues. DNA of the CDR3: TGTGCCAGCAGCTTAGGATACGGGGCGGCCCCTGAAGCTTTCTTT. Its translation: CASSLGYGAAPEAFF.

V gene TRBV18 combines with J gene TRBJ1-1; D is undetermined. Germline CDR1 KGHSH, CDR2 LQKENI. There are 14 residues in the CDR3. Trimming shortened V by 4 bases and J by 0 bases, and 9 bases separated the two germline ends. Here the CDR3 DNA reads TGTGCCAGCTCACAGGAGTTTGTGAACACTGAAGCTTTCTTT. Its protein product is CASSQEFVNTEAFF.

The gene calls are TRBV6-8 and TRBJ1-5; TRBD1 matches at 7 bases. Trimming at V came to 6 bases and at J to 6 bases, leaving 11 bases not matched to a gene. Per the germline V gene, CDR1 is MNHGY and CDR2 is SAAAGT. The CDR3 loop spans 15 amino acids. CDR3 nucleotide sequence: TGTGCCAGCAGCCTTACCCGACAGGGTGGTCAGCCCCAGCATTTT. This encodes CASSLTRQGGQPQHF.

V is TRBV11-3 and J is TRBJ1-5, with D unresolved. The V end lost 5 bases, the J end lost 6 bases, and 11 bases lay between the germline ends. CDR3 size: 13 residues. Germline CDR1 SGHNT, CDR2 YENEEA. This chain's CDR3 is CASSVLTGQPQHF. The CDR3 DNA sequence: TGTGCCAGCAGCGTGTTAACGGGTCAGCCCCAGCATTTT.

The rearrangement uses TRBV7-9 and TRBJ2-1; 10 nucleotides line up with TRBD2. The CDR3 totals 17 residues. CDR1 is SEHNR and CDR2 is FQNEAQ in the germline V gene (reference sequence). V lost 5 bases, J lost 3 bases, and 10 bases stayed unmatched. CDR3 residues: CASSGGASGSIYNEQFF. For the CDR3, the DNA is TGTGCCAGCAGCGGGGGGGCTAGCGGGAGCATCTACAATGAGCAGTTCTTC.

The chain carries TRBV7-8 and TRBJ1-5; 11 bases map to TRBD1. This CDR3 contains 16 residues. V trimming: 1 base; J trimming: 3 bases; junction bases outside the gene matches: 2. Germline lookup yields CDR1 SGHVS and CDR2 FQNEAQ. The CDR3 loop reads CASSLGTGGNNQPQHF. CDR3 nucleotide sequence: TGTGCCAGCAGCTTAGGGACAGGGGGCAACAATCAGCCCCAGCATTTT.

The V gene is TRBV7-2, the J gene TRBJ2-1, with 8 bases identical to TRBD2. Germline-derived CDR1 and CDR2 are SGHTA and FQGNSA. This CDR3 is built from 18 residues. Germline trimming cut 5 bases from V and 6 bases from J; bases unmatched to any gene: 18. CDR3 coding DNA: TGTGCCAGCAGCCTCGACGGGGGGGGGATATCCTTTGCCAATGAGCAGTTCTTC. Translation gives CASSLDGGGISFANEQFF.

CDR3: CASSIQRELFNEQFF. In DNA form, the CDR3 reads TGTGCCAGTAGTATTCAGCGGGAGCTCTTCAATGAGCAGTTCTTC. The chain joins TRBV19 to TRBJ2-1, with 8 nucleotides matching TRBD2. The V gene's germline CDR1 is LNHDA and CDR2 SQIVND (reference sequence). This CDR3 comprises 15 residues. The junction had 7 bases not matched to a gene; V was cut back by 3 bases and J by 6 bases.

This clonotype was counted between two and nine times. J is TRBJ2-1 and V is TRBV7-8, with 7 bases aligning to TRBD2. The CDR3 has 16 amino acids. CDR1 is SGHVS, CDR2 FQNEAQ, per germline. The trim removed 5 bases at V and 0 bases at J, leaving 7 bases unmatched. In DNA, the CDR3 is TGTGCCAGCAGCGCATCAGCGGGGAGCTCCTACAATGAGCAGTTCTTC. It encodes CASSASAGSSYNEQFF.

The V and J genes are TRBV4-1 and TRBJ2-1; D unclear. CDR1 is MGHRA, CDR2 YSYEKL, per germline. V was clipped by 4 bases and J by 8 bases, with 6 bases between them. This CDR3 contains 11 residues. Here the CDR3 reads CASSRPDEQFF. The CDR3 DNA reads TGCGCCAGCAGCCGACCCGATGAGCAGTTCTTC.

This chain joins TRBV12-3 or TRBV12-4 and TRBJ1-5; D gene unclear. Trimming removed 3 bases at V and 11 bases at J, with 11 bases between. This CDR3 contains 12 residues. The CDR3 region has the DNA TGTGCCAGCAGTTTGTTTGGGCTAGCCCAGCATTTT. As protein: CASSLFGLAQHF.

This clonotype was seen a single time. This chain joins TRBV30 and TRBJ2-7; D possibly uses TRBD1 or TRBD2 (5 bases each). V lost 1 base to trimming and J lost 0 bases, with 13 bases between them. This CDR3 region has 15 residues. The germline V gene encodes CDR1 GTSNPN and CDR2 SVGIG (reference sequence). The CDR3 spells CAWSGGLRSSYEQYF. The CDR3 bases are TGTGCCTGGAGTGGGGGGTTACGATCCTCCTACGAGCAGTACTTC.

V is TRBV7-2 and J is TRBJ2-2; D is ambiguous. Germline V gene data show CDR1 as SGHTA and CDR2 as FQGNSA. CDR3 length: 15 amino acids. The ends were cut back, 3 bases at V and 4 bases at J, with 12 bases in the middle. The CDR3 DNA reads as TGTGCCAGCAGCTTTGATAAGAGGAGCACCGGGGAGCTGTTTTTT. Translating gives CASSFDKRSTGELFF.

This clonotype occurred a few times. The chain joins TRBV7-6 to TRBJ2-1; D is unclear. V lost 5 bases, J lost 9 bases, and 14 bases lay in between. The CDR3 contains 13 residues. Germline assignment: CDR1 SGHVS and CDR2 FNYEAQ. CDR3 sequence (DNA): TGTGCCAGCAGCCCGAACATGGGTGGTGAGCAGTTCTTC. As protein: CASSPNMGGEQFF.

This clonotype was counted many times. The J gene is TRBJ1-6, the V gene TRBV7-8, with D possibly matching TRBD1 (6 bases). The germline V gene has CDR1 SGHVS and CDR2 FQNEAQ. V lost 2 bases and J 10 bases, leaving 15 bases between the germline ends. The CDR3 is 15 residues long. CDR3 DNA sequence: TGTGCCAGCAGCTTATCTCCAGGGGCCGGCTCACCCCTCCACTTT. Amino acid sequence: CASSLSPGAGSPLHF.

V is TRBV27 and J is TRBJ2-5; perhaps TRBD1 as D (6 bases). CDR3 length: 13 residues. CDR1 and CDR2 (germline): MNHEY, SMNVEV (reference sequence). The V gene lost 6 bases and the J gene lost 2 bases, with 10 bases spanning the gap. CDR3 coding DNA: TGTGCCAGCAGACCAGGGGCGCAAGAGACCCAGTACTTC. This encodes CASRPGAQETQYF.

A remark on this clonotype: An end of the junction differs from the germline gene, which may be a read error. V gene TRBV4-1 combines with J gene TRBJ2-2; TRBD1 matches 9 bases. CDR1 is MGHRA, CDR2 YSYEKL, per germline. This CDR3 spans 15 amino acids. CDR3: CASSQGQGYAGELFF. The CDR3 region has the DNA TGTGCCAGCAGCCAGGGACAGGGTTACGCCGGGGAGCTGTTTTTT.

This chain joins TRBV28 and TRBJ2-3; D gene ambiguous. Germline CDR1 is MDHEN and CDR2 is SYDVKM. The CDR3 spans 16 residues. Trimming cost V 5 bases and J 3 bases, with 18 bases left between them. The CDR3 reads CASSIPTHSGTDTQYF. CDR3 DNA sequence: TGTGCCAGCAGTATACCGACTCACTCTGGGACAGATACGCAGTATTTT.

The chain carries TRBV10-3 and TRBJ2-1; D unclear. CDR1 and CDR2 (germline): ENHRY, SYGVKD. Trimming left V 0 bases short and J 4 bases short, with 4 bases between. This CDR3 contains 13 residues. The CDR3 is CAISESDYNEQFF. CDR3 sequence (DNA): TGTGCCATCAGTGAGTCGGATTACAATGAGCAGTTCTTC.

The chain uses TRBV7-8 and TRBJ2-5; 12 bases are shared with TRBD2. The V segment lost 2 bases and the J segment 5 bases; nucleotides outside the gene matches: 9. In germline, CDR1 is SGHVS, CDR2 FQNEAQ. The CDR3 is 17 amino acids. CDR3 sequence: CASSLIKASGRAETQYF. The CDR3 nucleotides read TGTGCCAGCAGCTTAATCAAGGCTAGCGGGAGGGCGGAGACCCAGTACTTC.